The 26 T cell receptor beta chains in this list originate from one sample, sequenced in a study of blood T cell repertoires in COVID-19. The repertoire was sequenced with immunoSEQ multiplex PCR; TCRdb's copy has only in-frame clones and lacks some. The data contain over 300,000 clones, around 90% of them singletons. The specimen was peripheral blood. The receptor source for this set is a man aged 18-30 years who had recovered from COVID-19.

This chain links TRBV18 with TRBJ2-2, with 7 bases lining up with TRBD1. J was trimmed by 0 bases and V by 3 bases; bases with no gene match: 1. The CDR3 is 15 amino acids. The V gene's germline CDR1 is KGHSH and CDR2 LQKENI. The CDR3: CASSPGQSNTGELFF. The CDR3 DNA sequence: TGTGCCAGCTCACCGGGACAGTCGAACACCGGGGAGCTGTTTTTT.

Written as DNA, the CDR3 is TGTGCCAGCCAGGGCGGGGGCCGGGCCACTGAAGCTTTCTTT. This translates into CASQGGGRATEAFF. The gene calls are TRBV19 and TRBJ1-1; TRBD1 might be the D (6 bases). CDR3 length: 14 amino acids. CDR1 and CDR2 from the germline V gene are LNHDA and SQIVND (reference sequence). V lost 9 bases and J 4 bases, leaving 18 bases between the germline ends.

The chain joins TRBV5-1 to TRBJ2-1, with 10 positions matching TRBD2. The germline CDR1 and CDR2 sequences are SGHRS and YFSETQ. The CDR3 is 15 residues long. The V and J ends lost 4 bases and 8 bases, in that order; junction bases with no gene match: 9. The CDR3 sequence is CASSPKREGRDEQFF. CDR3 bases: TGCGCCAGCAGCCCGAAGCGGGAGGGCCGGGATGAGCAGTTCTTC.

DNA for the CDR3: TGTGCCTTGACACAGGGCCCAGAGACCCAGTACTTC. It yields the protein CALTQGPETQYF. The rearrangement joins TRBV30 to TRBJ2-5, with D possibly TRBD1 on 6 matching bases. The V and J ends lost 7 bases and 4 bases respectively, with 13 bases between them. CDR1 is GTSNPN, CDR2 SVGIG, per germline (reference sequence). The CDR3 length is 12 residues.

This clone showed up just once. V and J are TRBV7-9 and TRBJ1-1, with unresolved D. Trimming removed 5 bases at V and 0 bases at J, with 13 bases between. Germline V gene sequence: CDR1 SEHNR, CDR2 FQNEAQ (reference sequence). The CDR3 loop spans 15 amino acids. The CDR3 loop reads CASSQSPTMNTEAFF. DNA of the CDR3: TGTGCCAGCAGCCAAAGCCCCACCATGAACACTGAAGCTTTCTTT.

The CDR3 loop reads CASSPRPSGMYQETQYF. As DNA, the CDR3 is TGTGCCAGCAGCCCGCGGCCTAGCGGGATGTACCAAGAGACCCAGTACTTC. This rearrangement joins TRBV5-5 to TRBJ2-5; the match to TRBD2 covers 9 bases. The CDR3 loop spans 17 amino acids. With 4 bases clipped from V and 0 bases from J, the junction kept 10 bases outside the gene matches. Looked up from germline, CDR1 is SGHKS and CDR2 is YYEKEE (reference sequence).

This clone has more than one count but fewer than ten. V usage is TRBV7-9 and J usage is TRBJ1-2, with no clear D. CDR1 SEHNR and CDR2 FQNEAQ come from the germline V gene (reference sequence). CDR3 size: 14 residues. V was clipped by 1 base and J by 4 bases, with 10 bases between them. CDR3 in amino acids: CASSLGSVIYGYTF. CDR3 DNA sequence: TGTGCCAGCAGCTTAGGTTCGGTAATCTATGGCTACACCTTC.

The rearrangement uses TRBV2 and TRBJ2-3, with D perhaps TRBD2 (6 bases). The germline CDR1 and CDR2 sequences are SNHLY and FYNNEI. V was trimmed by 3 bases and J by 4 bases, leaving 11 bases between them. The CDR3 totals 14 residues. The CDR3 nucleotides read TGTGCCAGCAGTGAGCGGGAAGAGGCAGATACGCAGTATTTT. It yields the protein CASSEREEADTQYF.

CDR3 sequence: CASSLSGVAYEQYF. The CDR3 DNA reads as TGTGCCAGCAGCCTTAGCGGGGTAGCCTACGAGCAGTACTTC. The rearrangement links TRBV4-2 to TRBJ2-7, with 8 nucleotides matching TRBD2. V gave up 4 bases and J gave up 2 bases; unmatched junction bases: 4. Germline-derived CDR1 and CDR2 are LGHNA and YNFKEQ. This CDR3 is 14 amino acids long.

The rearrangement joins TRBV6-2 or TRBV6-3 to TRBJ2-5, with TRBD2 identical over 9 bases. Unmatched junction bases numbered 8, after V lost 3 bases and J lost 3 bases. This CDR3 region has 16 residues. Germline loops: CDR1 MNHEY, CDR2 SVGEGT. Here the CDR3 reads CASSYQLAGSKETQYF. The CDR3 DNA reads TGTGCCAGCAGTTATCAGCTAGCGGGGAGTAAAGAGACCCAGTACTTC.

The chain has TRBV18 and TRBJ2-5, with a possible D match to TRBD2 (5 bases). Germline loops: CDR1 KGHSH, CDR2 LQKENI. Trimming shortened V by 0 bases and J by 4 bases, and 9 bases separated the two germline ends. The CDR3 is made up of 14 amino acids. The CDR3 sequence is CASSPPGVPETQYF. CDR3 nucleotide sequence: TGTGCCAGCTCACCACCGGGAGTCCCAGAGACCCAGTACTTC.

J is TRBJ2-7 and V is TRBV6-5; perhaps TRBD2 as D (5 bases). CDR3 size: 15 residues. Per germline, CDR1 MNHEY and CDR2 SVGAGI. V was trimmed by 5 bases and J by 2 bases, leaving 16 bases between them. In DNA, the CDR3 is TGTGCCAGCAGTCCCCATAGCGCGAACCCCTACGAGCAGTACTTC. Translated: CASSPHSANPYEQYF.

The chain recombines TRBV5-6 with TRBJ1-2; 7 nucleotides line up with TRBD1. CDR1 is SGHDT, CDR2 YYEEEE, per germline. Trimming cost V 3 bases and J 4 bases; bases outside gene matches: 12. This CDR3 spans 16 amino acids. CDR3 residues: CASSSTSTGILYGYTF. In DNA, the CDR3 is TGTGCCAGCAGCTCTACCTCGACAGGGATTCTCTATGGCTACACCTTC.

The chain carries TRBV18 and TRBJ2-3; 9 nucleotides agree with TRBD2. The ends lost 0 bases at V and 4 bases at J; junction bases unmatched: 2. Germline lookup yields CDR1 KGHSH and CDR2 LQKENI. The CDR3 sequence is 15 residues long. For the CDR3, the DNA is TGTGCCAGCTCACCACCGTGGACTAGCGCAGATACGCAGTATTTT. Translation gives CASSPPWTSADTQYF. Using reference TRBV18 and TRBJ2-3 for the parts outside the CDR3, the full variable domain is NAGVMQNPRHLVRRRGQEARLRCSPMKGHSHVYWYRQLPEEGLKFMVYLQKENIIDESGMPKERFSAEFPKEGPSILRIQQVVRGDSAAYFCASSPPWTSADTQYFGPGTRLTVL.

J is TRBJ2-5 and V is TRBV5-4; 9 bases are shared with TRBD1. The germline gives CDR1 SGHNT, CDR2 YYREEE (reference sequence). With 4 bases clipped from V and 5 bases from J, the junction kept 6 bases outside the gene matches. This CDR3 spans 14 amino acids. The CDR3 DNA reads TGTGCCAGCAGCCCGGGACAGGGCCACGAGACCCAGTACTTC. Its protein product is CASSPGQGHETQYF.

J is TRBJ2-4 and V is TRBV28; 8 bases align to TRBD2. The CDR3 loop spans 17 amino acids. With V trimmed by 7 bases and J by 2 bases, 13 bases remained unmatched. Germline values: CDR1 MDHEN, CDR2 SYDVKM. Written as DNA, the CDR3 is TGTGCCAGCAATGTGTTTAGCGGGGAGGTAACCAAAAACATTCAGTACTTC. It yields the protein CASNVFSGEVTKNIQYF.

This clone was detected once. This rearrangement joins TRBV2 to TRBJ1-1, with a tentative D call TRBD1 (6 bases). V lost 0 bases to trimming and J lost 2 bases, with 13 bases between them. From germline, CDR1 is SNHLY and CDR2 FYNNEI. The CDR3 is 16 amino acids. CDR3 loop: CASSEAALQGNTEAFF. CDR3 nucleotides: TGTGCCAGCAGTGAAGCGGCCCTACAGGGAAACACTGAAGCTTTCTTT.

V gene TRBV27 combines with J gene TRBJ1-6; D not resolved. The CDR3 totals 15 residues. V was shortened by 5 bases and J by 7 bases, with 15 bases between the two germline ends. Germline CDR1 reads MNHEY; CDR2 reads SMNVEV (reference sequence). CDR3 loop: CASSPVVLWNSPLHF. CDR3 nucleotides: TGTGCCAGCAGTCCAGTCGTCCTGTGGAATTCACCCCTCCACTTT.

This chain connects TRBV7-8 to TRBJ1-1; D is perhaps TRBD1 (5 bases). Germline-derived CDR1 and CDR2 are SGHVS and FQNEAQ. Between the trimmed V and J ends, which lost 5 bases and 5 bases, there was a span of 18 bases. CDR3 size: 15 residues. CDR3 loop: CASSPSSRVRTEAFF. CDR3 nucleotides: TGTGCCAGCAGCCCGAGCTCCAGGGTTAGGACTGAAGCTTTCTTT.

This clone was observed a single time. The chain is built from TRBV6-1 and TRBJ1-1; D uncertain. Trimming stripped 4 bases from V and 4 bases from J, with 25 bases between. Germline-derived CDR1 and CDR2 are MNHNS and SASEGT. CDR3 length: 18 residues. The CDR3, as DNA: TGTGCCAGCAGTGTACGAACCATCACGGCGCTGGGGAGCACTGAAGCTTTCTTT. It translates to CASSVRTITALGSTEAFF.

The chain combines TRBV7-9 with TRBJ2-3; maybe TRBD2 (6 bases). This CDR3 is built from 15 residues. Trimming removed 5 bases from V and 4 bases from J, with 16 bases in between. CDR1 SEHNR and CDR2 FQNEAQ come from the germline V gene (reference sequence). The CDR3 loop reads CASSPDYPSADTQYF. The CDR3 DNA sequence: TGTGCCAGCAGCCCGGACTACCCTTCGGCAGATACGCAGTATTTT.

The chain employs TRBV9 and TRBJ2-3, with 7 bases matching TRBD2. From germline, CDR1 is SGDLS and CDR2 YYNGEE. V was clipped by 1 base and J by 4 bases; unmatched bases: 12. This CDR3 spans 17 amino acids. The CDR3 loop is CASSVSVGTGGADTQYF. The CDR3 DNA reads TGTGCCAGCAGCGTATCGGTCGGGACGGGGGGAGCAGATACGCAGTATTTT.

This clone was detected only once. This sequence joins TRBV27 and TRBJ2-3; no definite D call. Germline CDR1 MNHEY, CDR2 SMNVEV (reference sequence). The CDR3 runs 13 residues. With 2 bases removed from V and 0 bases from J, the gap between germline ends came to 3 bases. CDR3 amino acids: CASSLVSTDTQYF. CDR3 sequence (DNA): TGTGCCAGCAGTTTAGTAAGCACAGATACGCAGTATTTT.

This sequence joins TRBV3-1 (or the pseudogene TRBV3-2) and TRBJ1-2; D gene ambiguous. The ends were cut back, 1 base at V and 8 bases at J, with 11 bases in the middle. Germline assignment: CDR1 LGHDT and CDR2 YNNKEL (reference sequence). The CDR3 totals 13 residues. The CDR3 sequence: CASSQVEGVGYTF. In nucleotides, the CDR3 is TGTGCCAGCAGCCAAGTAGAGGGTGTCGGCTACACCTTC.

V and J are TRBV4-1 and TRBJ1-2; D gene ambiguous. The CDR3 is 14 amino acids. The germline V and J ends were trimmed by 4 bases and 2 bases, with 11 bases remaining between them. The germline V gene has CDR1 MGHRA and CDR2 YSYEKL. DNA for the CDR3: TGCGCCAGCAGCCCCGTCGAGGCAAACTATGGCTACACCTTC. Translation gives CASSPVEANYGYTF.

The CDR3 region has the DNA TGTGCCAGCAGTGCCGAGGGTAGGACTGAAGCTTTCTTT. This translates into CASSAEGRTEAFF. V is TRBV2 and J is TRBJ1-1; D gene uncertain. Germline CDR1 is SNHLY and CDR2 is FYNNEI. V was trimmed by 4 bases and J by 5 bases, leaving 11 bases between them. There are 13 residues in the CDR3.